The 18 T cell receptor beta chains below all came from one sample that was sequenced in a study of T-cell memory formation after mild COVID-19. TCRdb re-derived calls from the 5' RACE reads in MiXCR, one entry per CDR3 protein. The data contain fewer than 250,000 distinct CDR3 sequences, 27% of them singletons. Sequencing was done on a sample of PBMCs or a T cell subset sorted from them (not recorded which). The receptor set was obtained from an adult woman who had mild COVID-19 (a few samples of this study predate the infection). Cell type and time point are not known.

V is TRBV12-3 or TRBV12-4 and J is TRBJ2-2; tentatively, D is TRBD1 or TRBD2 (5 bases each). The CDR3 loop spans 13 amino acids. V was cut by 3 bases and J by 6 bases, with 8 bases left in between. The chain's CDR3 is CASSFGGPGELFF. The CDR3 bases are TGTGCCAGCAGTTTTGGGGGTCCCGGGGAGCTGTTTTTT.

The sample holds many counts of this clonotype. V gene TRBV7-9 combines with J gene TRBJ1-3; D uncertain. The V and J ends lost 1 base and 8 bases respectively, with 18 bases between them. The CDR3 consists of 16 residues. The germline V gene has CDR1 SEHNR and CDR2 FQNEAQ (reference sequence). This chain's CDR3 is CASSLDYEFLHHTIYF. Written as DNA, the CDR3 is TGTGCCAGCAGCTTAGATTATGAGTTCCTTCATCACACCATATATTTT.

This clonotype was observed a few times. This chain links TRBV12-3 or TRBV12-4 with TRBJ1-1; D possibly corresponds to TRBD1 (6 bases). CDR3 length equals 14 residues. V lost 5 bases and J 0 bases, leaving 10 bases between the germline ends. CDR3 coding DNA: TGTGCCAGCAGTGTTACAGGGTTGAACACTGAAGCTTTCTTT. Residues: CASSVTGLNTEAFF.

This clonotype was picked up a small number of times. The chain has TRBV27 and TRBJ2-1; TRBD1 agrees at 7 bases. From germline, CDR1 is MNHEY and CDR2 SMNVEV (reference sequence). With V trimmed by 0 bases and J by 1 base, 3 bases remained unmatched. There are 16 residues in the CDR3. The CDR3, as DNA: TGTGCCAGCAGTTTATCGCGACAGGGTTCCTACAATGAGCAGTTCTTC. This gives the protein CASSLSRQGSYNEQFF.

V gene TRBV18 combines with J gene TRBJ2-2; tentatively, D is TRBD2 (6 bases). The CDR3 extends over 14 amino acids. V shed 4 bases and J shed 4 bases, with 10 bases lying between them. CDR1 is KGHSH, CDR2 LQKENI, per germline. CDR3 residues: CASSRRDGTGELFF. CDR3 DNA: TGTGCCAGCTCACGGAGGGACGGCACCGGGGAGCTGTTTTTT.

This clonotype was seen a few times. The J gene is TRBJ2-7, the V gene TRBV28; D is ambiguous. Germline CDR1 reads MDHEN; CDR2 reads SYDVKM. Trimming removed 6 bases at V and 5 bases at J, with 11 bases between. This CDR3 comprises 12 residues. In DNA form, the CDR3 reads TGTGCCAGCAGGACGACGGTCGACGAGCAGTACTTC. This codes for CASRTTVDEQYF.

The V gene is TRBV7-9, the J gene TRBJ2-2; no clear D. The germline V and J ends were trimmed by 4 bases and 4 bases, with 7 bases remaining between them. Germline CDR1 SEHNR, CDR2 FQNEAQ (reference sequence). CDR3 length: 13 amino acids. This CDR3 is CASSSHATGELFF. In DNA, the CDR3 is TGTGCCAGCAGCTCCCATGCCACCGGGGAGCTGTTTTTT.

This clonotype showed up just a few times. The J gene is TRBJ2-6, the V gene TRBV10-3; D is unclear. The germline V and J ends were trimmed by 6 bases and 1 base, with 13 bases remaining between them. There are 16 residues in the CDR3. CDR1 and CDR2 (germline): ENHRY, SYGVKD. CDR3 in DNA: TGTGCCATCAGCCGGGCCCATAGTTCTGGGGCCAACGTCCTGACTTTC. Its protein is CAISRAHSSGANVLTF.

J is TRBJ2-7 and V is TRBV5-1, with D perhaps matching TRBD1 (5 bases). V dropped 0 bases and J dropped 7 bases, with 8 bases sitting between them. CDR1 is SGHRS and CDR2 is YFSETQ in the germline V gene. The CDR3 runs 12 residues. DNA of the CDR3: TGCGCCAGCAGCTTGGATTACAGGGAGCAGTACTTC. Translated, it gives CASSLDYREQYF.

There are a few counts of this clonotype. J is TRBJ2-4 and V is TRBV12-3 or TRBV12-4; TRBD1 aligns across 8 bases. This CDR3 comprises 16 residues. J gave up 4 bases and V 5 bases, and 10 bases lay outside the gene matches. The chain's CDR3 is CASSPRGQEKKNIQYF. DNA for the CDR3: TGTGCCAGCAGTCCTCGGGGACAGGAAAAAAAAAACATTCAGTACTTC.

The V gene is TRBV29-1, the J gene TRBJ2-2; D unclear. Trimming removed 3 bases at V and 0 bases at J, with 5 bases between. The CDR3 contains 13 residues. Germline CDR1 SQVTM, CDR2 ANQGSEA. CDR3 nucleotide sequence: TGCAGCGTTGAGGGTTCGAACACCGGGGAGCTGTTTTTT. Residues: CSVEGSNTGELFF.

The chain is built from TRBV5-4 and TRBJ2-7; TRBD1 aligns across 9 bases. Germline V CDR1 and CDR2: SGHNT, YYREEE (reference sequence). CDR3 size: 13 residues. V was pared by 1 base and J by 5 bases, with 1 base of the junction left unmatched. The CDR3 DNA reads as TGTGCCAGCAGCTTGTGGACAGGGGACGAGCAGTACTTC. It translates to CASSLWTGDEQYF.

The chain links TRBV20-1 to TRBJ2-7, with D maybe TRBD1 (5 bases). This CDR3 region has 13 residues. Germline V gene lookup returns CDR1 DFQATT and CDR2 SNEGSKA (reference sequence). Trimming stripped 1 base from V and 6 bases from J, with 13 bases between. The chain's CDR3 is CSARGTQRGEQYF. CDR3 nucleotides: TGCAGTGCTAGAGGGACGCAAAGGGGCGAGCAGTACTTC.

Comment on this clonotype: Just one base apart from a much larger clone, this may be a read error. The chain has TRBV29-1 and TRBJ2-2; 10 bases map to TRBD1. This CDR3 has 13 amino acids. Looked up from germline, CDR1 is SQVTM and CDR2 is ANQGSEA. This chain's CDR3 is CSGGQGVAGEVFF. The CDR3 nucleotides are TGCAGCGGTGGACAGGGGGTCGCCGGGGAGGTGTTTTTT.

In its sample, this clonotype was seen a few times. The chain carries TRBV12-3 or TRBV12-4 and TRBJ1-2; tentative D call: TRBD1 (6 bases). This CDR3 has 15 residues. V lost 5 bases to trimming and J lost 0 bases, with 13 bases between them. DNA of the CDR3: TGTGCCAGCAGTCCCACAGGGCAGCCTAACTATGGCTACACCTTC. It specifies CASSPTGQPNYGYTF.

The chain uses TRBV7-3 and TRBJ2-1, with TRBD2 matching over 9 bases. Trimming at V came to 2 bases and at J to 1 base, leaving 12 bases not matched to a gene. CDR1 is SGHTA, CDR2 FQGTGA, per germline. This CDR3 has 19 amino acids. This CDR3 is CASSLLGGRALGSYNEQFF. CDR3 bases: TGTGCCAGCAGCTTACTTGGCGGGAGGGCCCTCGGGTCCTACAATGAGCAGTTCTTC.

This clonotype was detected a few times. This chain connects TRBV6-2 or TRBV6-3 to TRBJ2-7, with 9 bases fitting TRBD2. Unmatched junction bases numbered 8, after V lost 0 bases and J lost 5 bases. The CDR3 spans 16 residues. Per the germline V gene, CDR1 is MNHEY and CDR2 is SVGEGT. The CDR3 region has the DNA TGTGCCAGCAGTTACTCGGGGCTAGCGGGACGCAACGAGCAGTACTTC. Amino acid sequence: CASSYSGLAGRNEQYF.

This clonotype was detected many times. The CDR3 sequence is CATSDVRDRAHEQFF. CDR3 sequence (DNA): TGTGCCACCAGTGATGTCCGGGACAGGGCCCATGAGCAGTTCTTC. The rearrangement links TRBV24-1 to TRBJ2-1; the match to TRBD1 covers 9 bases. The V and J ends lost 3 bases and 8 bases, in that order; junction bases with no gene match: 7. Germline V lookup: CDR1 KGHDR, CDR2 SFDVKD. The CDR3 is 15 amino acids.